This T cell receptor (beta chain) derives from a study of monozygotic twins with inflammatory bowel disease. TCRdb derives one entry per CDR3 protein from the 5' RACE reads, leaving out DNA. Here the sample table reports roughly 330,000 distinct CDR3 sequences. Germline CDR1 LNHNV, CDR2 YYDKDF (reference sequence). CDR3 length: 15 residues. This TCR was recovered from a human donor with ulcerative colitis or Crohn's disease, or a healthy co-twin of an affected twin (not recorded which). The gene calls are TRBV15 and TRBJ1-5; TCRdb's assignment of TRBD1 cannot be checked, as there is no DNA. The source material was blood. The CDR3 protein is CATSRVGPREQPQHF.